The TCR beta chain described here comes from a study of OX40 agonist ivuxolimab in advanced cancers. Study-wide results and caveats: In the 0.1 to 3.0 mg/kg range, CD4+ and CD8+ blood T cells had expanded clonally by week 6.

People who had autoimmune disease history or systemic immunosuppression were excluded. This CDR3 has 14 residues. The V end lost 0 bases, the J end lost 1 base, and 7 bases lay between the germline ends. CDR1 PRHDT and CDR2 FYEKMQ come from the germline V gene (reference sequence). On this clone: Its antigen is unknown.

Profiled with immunoSEQ multiplex PCR; TCRdb holds only in-frame clones, not every one. Found here are 35,000 to 45,000 clones, approximately 80% of them singletons; the top ten hold 20% to 25%. The sample here was CD4+ or CD8+ T cells sorted from blood, taken in a trial of the OX40 agonist ivuxolimab. The receptor comes from an adult with an advanced solid tumor such as melanoma, head and neck, liver or kidney cancer. The chain employs TRBV13 and TRBJ2-7; D remains ambiguous. As DNA, the CDR3 is TGTGCCAGCAGCTTAGGAGTTGGATCCTACGAGCAGTACTTC. This encodes CASSLGVGSYEQYF. The whole variable domain, remainder taken from reference TRBV13 and TRBJ2-7, is AAGVIQSPRHLIKEKRETATLKCYPIPRHDTVYWYQQGPGQDPQFLISFYEKMQSDKGSIPDRFSAQQFSDYHSELNMSSLELGDSALYFCASSLGVGSYEQYFGPGTRLTVT.